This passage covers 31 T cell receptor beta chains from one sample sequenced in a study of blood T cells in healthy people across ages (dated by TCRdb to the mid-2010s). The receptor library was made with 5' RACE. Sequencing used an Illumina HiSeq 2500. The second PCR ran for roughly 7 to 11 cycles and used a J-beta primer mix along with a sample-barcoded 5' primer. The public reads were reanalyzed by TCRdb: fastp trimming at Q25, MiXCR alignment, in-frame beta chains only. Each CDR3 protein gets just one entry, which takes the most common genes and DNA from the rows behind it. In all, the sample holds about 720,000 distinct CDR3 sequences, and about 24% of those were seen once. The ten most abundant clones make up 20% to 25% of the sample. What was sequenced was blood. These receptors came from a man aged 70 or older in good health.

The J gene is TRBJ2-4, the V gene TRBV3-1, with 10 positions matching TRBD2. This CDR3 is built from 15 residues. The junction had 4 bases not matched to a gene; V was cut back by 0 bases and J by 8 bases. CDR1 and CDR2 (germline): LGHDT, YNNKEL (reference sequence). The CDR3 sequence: CASSQESSGGHIQYF. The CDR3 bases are TGTGCCAGCAGCCAAGAATCTAGCGGGGGCCACATTCAGTACTTC.

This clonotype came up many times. The CDR3 spells CASSLGQGLVYGYTF. CDR3 nucleotide sequence: TGCGCCAGCAGCCTAGGGCAGGGACTCGTCTATGGCTACACCTTC. The V call is TRBV4-3, the J call TRBJ1-2, with a weak D call TRBD1 (5 bases). Germline CDR1 LGHNA, CDR2 YSLEER. CDR3 length: 15 residues. V lost 4 bases and J 4 bases, leaving 16 bases between the germline ends.

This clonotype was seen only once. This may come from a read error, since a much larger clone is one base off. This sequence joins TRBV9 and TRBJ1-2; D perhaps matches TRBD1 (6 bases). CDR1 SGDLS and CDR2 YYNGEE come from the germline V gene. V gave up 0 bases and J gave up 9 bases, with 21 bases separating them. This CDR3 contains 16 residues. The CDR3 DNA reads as TGTGCCAGCAGCGTAGTGTCGGGACACCTGACTTATCGCTACACCTTC. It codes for CASSVVSGHLTYRYTF.

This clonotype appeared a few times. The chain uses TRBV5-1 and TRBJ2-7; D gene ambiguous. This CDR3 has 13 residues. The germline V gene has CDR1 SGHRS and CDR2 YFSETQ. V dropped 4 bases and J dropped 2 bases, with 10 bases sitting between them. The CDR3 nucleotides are TGCGCCAGCAGCGTGGCAGGAGCCTACGAGCAGTACTTC. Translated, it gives CASSVAGAYEQYF.

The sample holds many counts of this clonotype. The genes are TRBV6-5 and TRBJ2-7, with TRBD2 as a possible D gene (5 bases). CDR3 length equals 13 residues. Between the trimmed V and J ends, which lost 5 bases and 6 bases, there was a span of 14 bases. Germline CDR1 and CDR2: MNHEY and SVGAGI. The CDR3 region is CASSPPDWSEQYF. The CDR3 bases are TGTGCCAGCAGTCCCCCGGACTGGTCCGAGCAGTACTTC.

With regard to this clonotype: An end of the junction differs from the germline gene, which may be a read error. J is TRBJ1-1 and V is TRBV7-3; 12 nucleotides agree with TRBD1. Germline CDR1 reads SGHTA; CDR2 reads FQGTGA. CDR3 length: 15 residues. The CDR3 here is CASRLTGTGGSEAFF. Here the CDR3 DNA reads TGTGCCAGCAGATTAACCGGGACAGGGGGCTCTGAAGCTTTCTTT.

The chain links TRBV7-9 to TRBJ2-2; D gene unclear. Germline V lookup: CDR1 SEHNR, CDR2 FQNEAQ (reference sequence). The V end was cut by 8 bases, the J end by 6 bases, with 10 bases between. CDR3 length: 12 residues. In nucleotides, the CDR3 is TGTGCCAGCTCGTACATTCCCGGGGAGCTGTTTTTT. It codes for CASSYIPGELFF.

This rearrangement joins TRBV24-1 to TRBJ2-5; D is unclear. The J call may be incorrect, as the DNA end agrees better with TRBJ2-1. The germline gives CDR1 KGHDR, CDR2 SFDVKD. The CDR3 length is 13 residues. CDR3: CATSDSTVNEQFF. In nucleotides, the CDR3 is TGTGCCACCAGTGATAGCACCGTGAATGAGCAGTTCTTC.

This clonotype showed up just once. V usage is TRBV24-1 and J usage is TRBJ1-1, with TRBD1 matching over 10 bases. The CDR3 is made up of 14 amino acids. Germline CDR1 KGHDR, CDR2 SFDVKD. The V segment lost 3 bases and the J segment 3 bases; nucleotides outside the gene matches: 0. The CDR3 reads CATSDGTGDTEAFF. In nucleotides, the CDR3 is TGTGCCACCAGTGATGGGACAGGGGACACTGAAGCTTTCTTT.

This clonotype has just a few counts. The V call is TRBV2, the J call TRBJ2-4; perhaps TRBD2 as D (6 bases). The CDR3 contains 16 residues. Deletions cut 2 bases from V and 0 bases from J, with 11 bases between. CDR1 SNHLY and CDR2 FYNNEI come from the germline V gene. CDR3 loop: CASSEPGLKAKNIQYF. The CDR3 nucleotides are TGTGCCAGCAGTGAACCGGGACTTAAAGCCAAAAACATTCAGTACTTC. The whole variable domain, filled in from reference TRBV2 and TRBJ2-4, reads EPEVTQTPSHQVTQMGQEVILRCVPISNHLYFYWYRQILGQKVEFLVSFYNNEISEKSEIFDDQFSVERPDGSNFTLKIRSTKLEDSAMYFCASSEPGLKAKNIQYFGAGTRLSVL.

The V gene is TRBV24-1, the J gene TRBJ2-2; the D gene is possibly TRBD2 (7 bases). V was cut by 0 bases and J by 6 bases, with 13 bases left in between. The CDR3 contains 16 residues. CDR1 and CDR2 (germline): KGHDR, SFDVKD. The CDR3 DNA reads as TGTGCCACCAGTGATTTGGGGGCGGGGGCCCCCGGGGAGCTGTTTTTT. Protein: CATSDLGAGAPGELFF.

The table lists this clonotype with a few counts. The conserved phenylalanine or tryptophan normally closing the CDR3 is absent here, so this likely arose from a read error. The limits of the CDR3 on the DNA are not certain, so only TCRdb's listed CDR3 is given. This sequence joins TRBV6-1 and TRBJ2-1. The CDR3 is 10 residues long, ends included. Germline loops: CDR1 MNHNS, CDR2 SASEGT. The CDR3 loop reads CASSEPDQVI.

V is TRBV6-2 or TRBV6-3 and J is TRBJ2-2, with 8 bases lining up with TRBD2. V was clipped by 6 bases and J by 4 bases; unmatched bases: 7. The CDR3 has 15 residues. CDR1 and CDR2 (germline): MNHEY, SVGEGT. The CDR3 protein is CASRPAGGGTGELFF. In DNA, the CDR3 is TGTGCCAGCAGACCCGCGGGGGGAGGCACCGGGGAGCTGTTTTTT.

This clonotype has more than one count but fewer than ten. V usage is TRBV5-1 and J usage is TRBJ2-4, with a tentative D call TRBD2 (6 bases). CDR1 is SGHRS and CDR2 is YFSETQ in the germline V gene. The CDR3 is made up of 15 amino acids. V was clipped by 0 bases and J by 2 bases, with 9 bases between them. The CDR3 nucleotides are TGCGCCAGCAGCTTGGCCGGGGGTTCCAAAAACATTCAGTACTTC. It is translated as CASSLAGGSKNIQYF.

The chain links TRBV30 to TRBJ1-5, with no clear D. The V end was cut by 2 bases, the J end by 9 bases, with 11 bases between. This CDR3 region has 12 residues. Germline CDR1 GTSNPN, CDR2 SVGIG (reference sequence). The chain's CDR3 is CAWSTEDRPQHF. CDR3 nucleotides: TGTGCCTGGAGTACTGAGGATCGGCCCCAGCATTTT.

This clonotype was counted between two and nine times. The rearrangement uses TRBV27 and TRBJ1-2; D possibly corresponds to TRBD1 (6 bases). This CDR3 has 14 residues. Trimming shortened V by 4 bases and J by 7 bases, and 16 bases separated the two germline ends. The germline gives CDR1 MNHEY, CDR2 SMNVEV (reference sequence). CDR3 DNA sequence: TGTGCCAGCAGTTCCCTCTTACAGGGTGGTGGCTACACCTTC. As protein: CASSSLLQGGGYTF.

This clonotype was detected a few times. CDR3 nucleotides: TGTGCCAGCAGTTCCCACGGCGGGGACTCCTACGAGCAGTACTTC. It is translated as CASSSHGGDSYEQYF. The rearrangement joins TRBV12-3 or TRBV12-4 to TRBJ2-5, with TRBD2 as a possible D gene (6 bases). The end of the DNA aligns better with TRBJ2-7, so the J call may be wrong. The CDR3 consists of 15 residues.

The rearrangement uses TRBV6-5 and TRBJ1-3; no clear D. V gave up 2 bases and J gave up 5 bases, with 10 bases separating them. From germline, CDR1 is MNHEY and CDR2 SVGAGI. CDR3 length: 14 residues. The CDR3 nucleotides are TGTGCCAGCAGTTACGACCAGACACGAAACACCATATATTTT. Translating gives CASSYDQTRNTIYF.

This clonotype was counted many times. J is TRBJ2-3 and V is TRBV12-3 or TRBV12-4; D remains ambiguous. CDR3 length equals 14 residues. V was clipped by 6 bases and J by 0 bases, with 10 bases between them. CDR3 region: CASSQLSSTDTQYF. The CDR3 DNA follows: TGTGCCAGCAGCCAACTCAGTAGCACAGATACGCAGTATTTT.

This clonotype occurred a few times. CDR3 protein: CATRSGVWSSYNEQFF. DNA of the CDR3: TGTGCCACCCGATCGGGGGTCTGGAGCTCCTACAATGAGCAGTTCTTC. V gene TRBV27 combines with J gene TRBJ2-1; TRBD2 might be the D (6 bases). Trimming removed 10 bases at V and 0 bases at J, with 19 bases between. Germline loops: CDR1 MNHEY, CDR2 SMNVEV (reference sequence). The CDR3 spans 16 residues.

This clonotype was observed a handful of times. The CDR3: CASSPDLPGYTF. DNA of the CDR3: TGTGCCAGCAGTCCCGACCTACCCGGCTACACCTTC. This chain uses TRBV12-3 or TRBV12-4 with TRBJ1-2, with unresolved D. The ends were cut back, 5 bases at V and 8 bases at J, with 12 bases in the middle. The CDR3 sequence is 12 residues long.

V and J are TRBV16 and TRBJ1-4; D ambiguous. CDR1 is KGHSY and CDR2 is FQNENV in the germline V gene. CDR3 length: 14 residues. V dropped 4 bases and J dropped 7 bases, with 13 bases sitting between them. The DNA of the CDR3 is TGTGCCAGCAGCCGGACTTCGGGTCGTGAAAAACTGTTTTTT. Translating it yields CASSRTSGREKLFF. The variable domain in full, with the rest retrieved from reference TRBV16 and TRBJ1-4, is GEEVAQTPKHLVRGEGQKAKLYCAPIKGHSYVFWYQQVLKNEFKFLISFQNENVFDETGMPKERFSAKCLPNSPCSLEIQATKLEDSAVYFCASSRTSGREKLFFGSGTQLSVL.

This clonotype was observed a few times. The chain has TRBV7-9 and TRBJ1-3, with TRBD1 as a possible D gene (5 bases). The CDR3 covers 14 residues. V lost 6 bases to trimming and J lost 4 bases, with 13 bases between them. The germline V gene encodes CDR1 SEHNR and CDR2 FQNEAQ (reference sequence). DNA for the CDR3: TGTGCCAGCAGAGGAGCGAGGGACGGAAACACCATATATTTT. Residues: CASRGARDGNTIYF.

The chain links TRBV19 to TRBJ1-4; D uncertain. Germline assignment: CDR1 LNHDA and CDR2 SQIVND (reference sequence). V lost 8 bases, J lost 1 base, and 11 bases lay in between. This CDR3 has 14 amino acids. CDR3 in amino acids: CASRPLLTNEKLFF. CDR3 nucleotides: TGTGCCAGTCGCCCCCTCCTAACTAATGAAAAACTGTTTTTT.

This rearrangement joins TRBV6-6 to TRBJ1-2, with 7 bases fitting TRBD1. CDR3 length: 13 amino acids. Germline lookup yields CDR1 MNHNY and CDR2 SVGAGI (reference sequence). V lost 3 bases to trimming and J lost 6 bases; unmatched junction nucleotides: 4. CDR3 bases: TGTGCCAGCAGTTATGACAGGGCGAATGGCTACACCTTC. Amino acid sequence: CASSYDRANGYTF.

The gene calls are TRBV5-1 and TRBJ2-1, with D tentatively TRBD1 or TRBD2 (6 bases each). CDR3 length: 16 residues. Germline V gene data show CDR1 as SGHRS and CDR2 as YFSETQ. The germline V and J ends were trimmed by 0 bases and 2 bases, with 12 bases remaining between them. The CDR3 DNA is TGCGCCAGCAGCTTGGAGGGGGGCGGGACCTACAATGAGCAGTTCTTC. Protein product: CASSLEGGGTYNEQFF.

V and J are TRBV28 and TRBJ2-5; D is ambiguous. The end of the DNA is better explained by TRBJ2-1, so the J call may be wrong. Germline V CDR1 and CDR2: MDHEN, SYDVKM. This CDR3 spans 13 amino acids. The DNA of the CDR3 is TGTGCCAGCAGTTCTCCGGGTGAGGTGGAGCAGTTCTTC. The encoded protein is CASSSPGEVEQFF.

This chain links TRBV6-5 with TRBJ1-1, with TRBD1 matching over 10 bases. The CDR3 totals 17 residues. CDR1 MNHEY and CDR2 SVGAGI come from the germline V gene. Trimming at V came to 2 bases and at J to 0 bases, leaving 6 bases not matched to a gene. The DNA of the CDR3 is TGTGCCAGCAGTTACGCGGGACAGGGGACCGTGAACACTGAAGCTTTCTTT. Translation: CASSYAGQGTVNTEAFF.

CDR3 residues: CASREIAGGFGEQFF. For the CDR3, the DNA is TGTGCCAGCAGGGAAATAGCGGGGGGGTTTGGTGAGCAGTTCTTC. The V call is TRBV6-6, the J call TRBJ2-1; TRBD2 matches at 11 bases. The CDR3 contains 15 residues. Looked up from germline, CDR1 is MNHNY and CDR2 is SVGAGI (reference sequence). The J segment lost 9 bases and the V segment lost 6 bases, leaving 10 bases of the junction unmatched.

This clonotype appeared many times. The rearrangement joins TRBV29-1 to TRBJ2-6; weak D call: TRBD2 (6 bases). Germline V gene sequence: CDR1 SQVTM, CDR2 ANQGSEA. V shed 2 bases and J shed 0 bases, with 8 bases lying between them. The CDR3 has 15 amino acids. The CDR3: CSVELGSSGANVLTF. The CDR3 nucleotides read TGCAGCGTTGAACTCGGGAGCTCTGGGGCCAACGTCCTGACTTTC.

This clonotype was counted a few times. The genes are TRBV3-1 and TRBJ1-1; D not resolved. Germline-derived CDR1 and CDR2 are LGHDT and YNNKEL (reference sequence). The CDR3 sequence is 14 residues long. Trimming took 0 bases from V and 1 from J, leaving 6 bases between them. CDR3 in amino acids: CASSQEDRNTEAFF. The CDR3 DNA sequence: TGTGCCAGCAGCCAAGAAGATAGGAACACTGAAGCTTTCTTT.